The entry below gives a single T cell receptor beta chain sequence along with its context. Its antigen is unidentified. This specimen belongs to a study of Ad26.COV2.S vaccination and SARS-CoV-2 variants. Study-wide points: Breadth measured for non-spike TCRs was similar across vaccine and placebo recipients.

Looked up from germline, CDR1 is MDHEN and CDR2 is SYDVKM. This CDR3 has 14 residues. V lost 6 bases and J 5 bases, leaving 15 bases between the germline ends. Sequenced by immunoSEQ multiplex PCR; TCRdb stores in-frame clones only, minus some. The sample has about half a million clones, nearly 90% seen once. Described treatment: some 20 received Ad26.COV2.S at low or high dose, single or two shots; roughly five received placebo; per-sample allocation not given. Specimen acquisition occurred on day 63 following the initial vaccine or placebo injection. This sequence joins TRBV28 and TRBJ2-3; D is ambiguous. This specimen was peripheral blood, taken in a trial of Ad26.COV2.S vaccine versus placebo. This clonotype originated in a person aged 18-60 years who received the Ad26.COV2.S COVID-19 vaccine or a placebo. The CDR3 protein is CASRYRASEDTQYF. The CDR3 DNA follows: TGTGCCAGCAGATATAGAGCATCGGAAGATACGCAGTATTTT.